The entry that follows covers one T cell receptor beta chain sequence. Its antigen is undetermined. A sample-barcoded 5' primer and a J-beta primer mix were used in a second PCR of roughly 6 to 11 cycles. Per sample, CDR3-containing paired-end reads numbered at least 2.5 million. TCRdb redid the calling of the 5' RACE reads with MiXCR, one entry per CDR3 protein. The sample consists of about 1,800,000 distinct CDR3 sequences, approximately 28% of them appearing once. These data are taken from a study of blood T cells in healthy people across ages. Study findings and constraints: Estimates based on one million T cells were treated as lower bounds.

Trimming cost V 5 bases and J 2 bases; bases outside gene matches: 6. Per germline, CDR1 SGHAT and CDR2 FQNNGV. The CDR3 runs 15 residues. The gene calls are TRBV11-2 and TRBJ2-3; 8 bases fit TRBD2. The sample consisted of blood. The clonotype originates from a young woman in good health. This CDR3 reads CASSRLALHTDTQYF. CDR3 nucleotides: TGTGCCAGCAGCCGACTAGCGCTTCACACAGATACGCAGTATTTT.